The source of this TCR beta chain is a study of HIV-infected children after antiretroviral therapy interruption. The overall study: Weeks 0, 12, interruption end (24 or 48), and about 3 years post-study gave interruption-arm samples. The study's findings and limits: Some non-naive CD45RA+ T cells might be present among sorted naive cells.

A 3' RACE protocol on RNA, with unique molecular identifiers, produced the TCR library. Each CDR3 protein gets one entry after TCRdb re-called the 3' RACE reads with MiXCR. The sample lists about 50,000 distinct CDR3 sequences, around 4% occurring once. Treatment specified: PENTA 11 planned treatment interruption arm or continuous ART arm. Samples needed at least 5 million viable cryopreserved PBMCs. Naive CD4+ CD45RA+ CD45RO- T cells were sorted from thawed PBMCs. The V and J ends lost 5 bases and 0 bases respectively, with 11 bases between them. Germline loops: CDR1 DFQATT, CDR2 SNEGSKA (reference sequence). The CDR3 spans 15 residues. This clonotype was detected only once. What it binds is unknown.

The chain joins TRBV20-1 to TRBJ1-6; D is ambiguous. The origin of this receptor is a pool of human donors with HIV. The sequences come from CD45RA+ CD4+ T cells from PBMCs, pooled from several time points, collected from a donor given antiretroviral therapy, either interrupted or continuous. The subset: naive CD4+ CD45RA+ CD45RO- T cells. CDR3: CSAFPRSSYNSPLHF. In nucleotides, the CDR3 is TGCAGTGCTTTTCCGAGGTCCTCCTATAATTCACCCCTCCACTTT.